This passage covers 29 T cell receptor beta chains from one sample sequenced in a study of blood T cells in healthy people across ages. The authors ran a second PCR of about 6 to 11 cycles using a sample-barcoded 5' primer and a J-beta primer mix. TCRdb analysed the 5' RACE reads with MiXCR anew, one entry per CDR3 protein. This table has around 1,000,000 distinct CDR3 sequences, 25% appearing once. This sample also belongs to another study, concerning T cells of mothers and their children.

Sequenced sample: blood. Every receptor here comes from a girl aged 2-10 years in good health.

This clonotype was seen only a few times. The J gene is TRBJ1-1, the V gene TRBV20-1; no clear D gene. The CDR3 spans 12 residues. V shed 3 bases and J shed 6 bases, with 11 bases lying between them. Germline CDR1 and CDR2: DFQATT and SNEGSKA (reference sequence). Here the CDR3 reads CSASAGFPEAFF. The CDR3 region has the DNA TGCAGTGCTAGTGCGGGATTCCCTGAAGCTTTCTTT.

The chain uses TRBV20-1 and TRBJ2-5, with TRBD2 as a possible D gene (6 bases). The assigned J gene may be wrong: the sequence end matches TRBJ2-1 better. CDR1 DFQATT and CDR2 SNEGSKA come from the germline V gene (reference sequence). The CDR3 is made up of 13 amino acids. The CDR3 DNA reads as TGCAGTACCCGTCGGGGAGGAGGTAATGAGCAGTTCTTC. The encoded protein is CSTRRGGGNEQFF.

This clonotype has just a few counts. V and J are TRBV13 and TRBJ2-7; possibly TRBD1 or TRBD2 for D (5 bases each). CDR3 length: 17 amino acids. V lost 1 base, J lost 0 bases, and 16 bases lay in between. Germline CDR1 PRHDT, CDR2 FYEKMQ (reference sequence). The DNA of the CDR3 is TGTGCCAGCAGCTTAGTACGGCCGGGGACGTCCTCCTACGAGCAGTACTTC. Its translation: CASSLVRPGTSSYEQYF.

The J gene is TRBJ2-5, the V gene TRBV7-9, with 11 bases fitting TRBD1. The J call is in doubt because the DNA end fits TRBJ2-1 better. The V gene's germline CDR1 is SEHNR and CDR2 FQNEAQ (reference sequence). The CDR3 has 18 residues. This chain's CDR3 is CASSSGQGAVLYSNEQFF. CDR3 coding DNA: TGTGCCAGCAGCTCAGGACAGGGGGCTGTCTTATACAGCAATGAGCAGTTCTTC.

V is TRBV11-1 and J is TRBJ2-1; TRBD2 agrees at 8 bases. The junction had 24 bases not matched to a gene; V was cut back by 4 bases and J by 7 bases. CDR3 size: 20 residues. CDR1 SGHAT and CDR2 FQDESV come from the germline V gene (reference sequence). As DNA, the CDR3 is TGTGCCAGCAGCTCCAGCGAGTTCGGGGAAGCGGGAGATGGGTTAAATGAGCAGTTCTTC. Its translation is CASSSSEFGEAGDGLNEQFF.

This sequence joins TRBV19 and TRBJ1-1; a possible D gene is TRBD1 (5 bases). Germline V CDR1 and CDR2: LNHDA, SQIVND (reference sequence). The V end lost 0 bases, the J end lost 0 bases, and 8 bases lay between the germline ends. The CDR3 covers 15 residues. The CDR3 DNA reads TGTGCCAGTAGTATAGACCCAGGGTTGAACACTGAAGCTTTCTTT. It yields the protein CASSIDPGLNTEAFF. Full variable domain (missing parts from reference TRBV19 and TRBJ1-1): DGGITQSPKYLFRKEGQNVTLSCEQNLNHDAMYWYRQDPGQGLRLIYYSQIVNDFQKGDIAEGYSVSREKKESFPLTVTSAQKNPTAFYLCASSIDPGLNTEAFFGQGTRLTVV.

The chain links TRBV6-1 to TRBJ2-7; D possibly corresponds to TRBD1 (5 bases). Germline CDR1 is MNHNS and CDR2 is SASEGT. Trimming left V 7 bases short and J 4 bases short, with 20 bases between. The CDR3 is 15 residues long. The DNA for the CDR3 is TGTGCCAGCACCCTAAGGGGCCAGGGCGGTTACGAGCAGTACTTC. This encodes CASTLRGQGGYEQYF.

This clonotype has a handful of counts. V gene TRBV27 combines with J gene TRBJ2-5, with D possibly matching TRBD1 (5 bases). The J call may not be correct, given that the DNA end is closer to TRBJ2-7. The CDR3 spans 17 residues. Germline CDR1 MNHEY, CDR2 SMNVEV (reference sequence). CDR3 sequence: CASSFRAGLYAFHEQYF. CDR3 nucleotides: TGTGCCAGCAGTTTTAGGGCAGGGCTCTACGCATTCCACGAGCAGTACTTC.

This clonotype was seen a handful of times. The chain employs TRBV7-8 and TRBJ2-7; D is unresolved. V shed 10 bases and J shed 4 bases, with 11 bases lying between them. The CDR3 is 11 amino acids. Germline V gene sequence: CDR1 SGHVS, CDR2 FQNEAQ. In DNA, the CDR3 is TGTGCCACCCGGTCCGTGTACGAGCAGTACTTC. Protein: CATRSVYEQYF.

The CDR3 DNA sequence: TGTGCCAGCAGTTTTCTGGACCTATACGAGCAGTACTTC. This translates into CASSFLDLYEQYF. J is TRBJ2-7 and V is TRBV28; no clear D. Germline assignment: CDR1 MDHEN and CDR2 SYDVKM. The CDR3 is 13 amino acids. V was cut by 3 bases and J by 4 bases, with 10 bases left in between.

This clonotype was seen many times. The rearrangement joins TRBV12-3 or TRBV12-4 to TRBJ2-7, with TRBD1 matching over 7 bases. V trimming: 3 bases; J trimming: 3 bases; junction bases outside the gene matches: 5. The CDR3 sequence is 14 residues long. CDR3 sequence (DNA): TGTGCCAGCAGTTTGGCAGGGGGATTCTACGAGCAGTACTTC. It is translated as CASSLAGGFYEQYF.

In its sample, this clonotype was seen a few times. This sequence joins TRBV7-6 and TRBJ2-5; D may be TRBD1 (5 bases). Germline V lookup: CDR1 SGHVS, CDR2 FNYEAQ. The CDR3 has 15 residues. V dropped 5 bases and J dropped 1 base, with 14 bases sitting between them. CDR3 region: CASSHGLGVQETQYF. In DNA, the CDR3 is TGTGCCAGCAGCCACGGTTTAGGGGTCCAAGAGACCCAGTACTTC.

V usage is TRBV27 and J usage is TRBJ2-5, with D possibly being TRBD2 (6 bases). The CDR3 contains 17 residues. V lost 6 bases and J lost 2, with 22 bases in between. Germline V gene data show CDR1 as MNHEY and CDR2 as SMNVEV (reference sequence). CDR3: CASRSNWGLQSQETQYF. Here the CDR3 DNA reads TGTGCCAGCAGGTCAAACTGGGGACTTCAATCTCAAGAGACCCAGTACTTC.

As for this clonotype: A read error is possible here, since a much larger clone lies one base away. The genes are TRBV29-1 and TRBJ1-2; D is perhaps TRBD1 (5 bases). Germline CDR1 is SQVTM and CDR2 is ANQGSEA. CDR3 length equals 11 residues. V was trimmed by 7 bases and J by 9 bases, leaving 15 bases between them. CDR3 DNA sequence: TGCAGCGCTGGAGGGGAGCGACGCTACACCTTC. Its translation: CSAGGERRYTF.

This clonotype was picked up a small number of times. This chain connects TRBV5-5 to TRBJ2-5; D might be TRBD2 (7 bases). Germline CDR1 is SGHKS and CDR2 is YYEKEE (reference sequence). This CDR3 has 17 residues. The germline V and J ends were trimmed by 0 bases and 1 base, with 16 bases remaining between them. The CDR3 is CASSLEGGFGGQETQYF. The CDR3 DNA follows: TGTGCCAGCAGCTTGGAGGGGGGGTTCGGGGGCCAAGAGACCCAGTACTTC.

This clonotype was found a few times. The V call is TRBV6-5, the J call TRBJ1-2; D not resolved. The V gene lost 4 bases and the J gene lost 8 bases, with 8 bases spanning the gap. The CDR3 loop spans 11 amino acids. The germline V gene encodes CDR1 MNHEY and CDR2 SVGAGI. CDR3 nucleotide sequence: TGTGCCAGCAGTTTTGCGGGGGGCTACACCTTC. Protein product: CASSFAGGYTF.

This clonotype showed up just a few times. J is TRBJ2-7 and V is TRBV6-5; TRBD2 is a possible D gene (6 bases). V was pared by 3 bases and J by 0 bases, with 21 bases between. Germline V CDR1 and CDR2: MNHEY, SVGAGI. CDR3 length equals 18 residues. CDR3 sequence: CASSYRGFEEIGSYEQYF. The CDR3 bases are TGTGCCAGCAGTTATCGGGGGTTCGAGGAGATTGGCTCCTACGAGCAGTACTTC.

This clonotype was recorded a few times. The gene calls are TRBV4-2 and TRBJ1-2, with 7 bases fitting TRBD1. Trimming at V came to 5 bases and at J to 4 bases, leaving 13 bases not matched to a gene. The CDR3 runs to 16 residues. Germline V gives CDR1 LGHNA, CDR2 YNFKEQ. As DNA, the CDR3 is TGTGCCAGCAGCGGATCCCGGGACAGCTCATTCTATGGCTACACCTTC. Translated, it gives CASSGSRDSSFYGYTF.

This clonotype was seen a handful of times. V gene TRBV4-1 combines with J gene TRBJ2-5; D gene uncertain. With the DNA end fitting TRBJ2-7 better, the J assignment may be wrong. CDR3 length equals 12 residues. CDR1 and CDR2 from the germline V gene are MGHRA and YSYEKL. The CDR3 region has the DNA TGCGCCAGCAGCCAAGTTTCGAACGAGCAGTACTTC. Translation gives CASSQVSNEQYF.

The J gene is TRBJ2-7, the V gene TRBV11-3, with D possibly matching TRBD2 (5 bases). The J call is uncertain, as TRBJ2-1 better fits the DNA end. The germline V gene has CDR1 SGHNT and CDR2 YENEEA. This CDR3 contains 17 residues. The DNA for the CDR3 is TGTGCCAGCAGCTTAGATCTCGGGGTGTTGTTGGACAATGAGCAGTTCTTC. This sequence encodes CASSLDLGVLLDNEQFF.

There are a few counts of this clonotype. A junction end diverges from the germline sequence, so it may reflect a read error. CDR3 DNA sequence: TGTACCAGCACTGTCTATACTAGCGGTCCTGGTAGTGGGGAGACCCAGTACTTC. Translating it yields CTSTVYTSGPGSGETQYF. V gene TRBV7-9 combines with J gene TRBJ2-5; 8 nucleotides match TRBD2. Germline lookup yields CDR1 SEHNR and CDR2 FQNEAQ (reference sequence). The CDR3 is made up of 18 amino acids.

The chain joins TRBV15 to TRBJ1-1, with unresolved D. The CDR3 has 14 residues. Germline V gene sequence: CDR1 LNHNV, CDR2 YYDKDF (reference sequence). Trimming cost V 1 base and J 0 bases, with 6 bases left between them. CDR3 amino acids: CATSRGRMNTEAFF. The CDR3 nucleotides are TGTGCCACCAGCAGAGGACGGATGAACACTGAAGCTTTCTTT.

This clonotype was observed a few times. CDR3 in DNA: TGTGCCAGCAGTGAAAGGGACTATGGCTACACCTTC. This codes for CASSERDYGYTF. V is TRBV2 and J is TRBJ1-2; D is unresolved. V was pared by 2 bases and J by 3 bases, with 4 bases between. CDR3 length: 12 residues. CDR1 is SNHLY and CDR2 is FYNNEI in the germline V gene.

This chain uses TRBV2 with TRBJ2-5; the D is unclear. The CDR3 runs 12 residues. V lost 2 bases, J lost 5 bases, and 6 bases lay in between. Germline lookup yields CDR1 SNHLY and CDR2 FYNNEI. CDR3 loop: CASSELWETQYF. CDR3 nucleotide sequence: TGTGCCAGCAGTGAATTGTGGGAGACCCAGTACTTC.

This clonotype came up a few times. This chain joins TRBV12-3 or TRBV12-4 and TRBJ2-1; 11 bases agree with TRBD2. After removal of 4 bases from V and 6 bases from J, the junction contained 2 bases not matched to a gene. This CDR3 is built from 14 residues. The CDR3 spells CASSWGTSGNEQFF. The CDR3 DNA reads as TGTGCCAGCAGTTGGGGGACTAGCGGCAATGAGCAGTTCTTC.

The chain recombines TRBV3-1 with TRBJ1-1; D is perhaps TRBD1 (6 bases). Germline V gene data show CDR1 as LGHDT and CDR2 as YNNKEL (reference sequence). The length of the CDR3 is 14 residues. V was cut by 4 bases and J by 7 bases, with 16 bases left in between. The CDR3 sequence: CASSLNGGGYEAFF. CDR3 nucleotide sequence: TGTGCCAGCAGCCTAAACGGAGGGGGGTATGAAGCTTTCTTT.

This chain connects TRBV29-1 to TRBJ2-1; 8 bases are shared with TRBD2. In germline, CDR1 is SQVTM, CDR2 ANQGSEA. This CDR3 has 15 residues. The trim removed 7 bases at V and 9 bases at J, leaving 17 bases unmatched. CDR3 region: CSAKTGGTPTGEQFF. Written as DNA, the CDR3 is TGCAGCGCCAAAACGGGGGGGACGCCCACGGGTGAGCAGTTCTTC.

This clonotype was observed a few times. The genes are TRBV7-3 and TRBJ2-2; D gene uncertain. The CDR3 is 14 residues long. V lost 1 base, J lost 1 base, and 4 bases lay in between. CDR1 and CDR2 (germline): SGHTA, FQGTGA. CDR3 sequence reads: CASSLNWNTGELFF. The CDR3 DNA sequence: TGTGCCAGCAGCTTAAACTGGAACACCGGGGAGCTGTTTTTT.

This clonotype turned up a few times. V gene TRBV28 combines with J gene TRBJ2-7, with 8 bases fitting TRBD2. CDR3 length equals 15 residues. The germline gives CDR1 MDHEN, CDR2 SYDVKM. V was pared by 6 bases and J by 5 bases, with 12 bases of the junction left unmatched. CDR3 sequence (DNA): TGTGCCAGCAGCACGGTCAGCGGGAGTATCAACGAGCAGTACTTC. This sequence encodes CASSTVSGSINEQYF.